This note documents a single TCR beta chain sequence. The antigen remains undetermined. At one of its ends the junction is not consistent with the germline gene, which may arise from a read error. The entry originates in a study of blood T cells in healthy people across ages. The study, taken as a whole, reports: Investigators treated diversity estimates from one million T cells as underestimates. Per-million-T-cell TCR beta diversity fell roughly linearly with age.

A second PCR of 7 to 11 cycles used a sample-barcoded 5' primer and a J-beta primer mix. TCRdb processed the 5' RACE reads anew with MiXCR; each CDR3 protein has one entry. The table has almost 550,000 distinct CDR3 sequences, around 24% seen once. CDR1 and CDR2 from the germline V gene are LNHDA and SQIVND (reference sequence). The CDR3 covers 15 residues. PBMCs, at least 6 million per sample, were isolated. These data also featured in a second study, about T cells of mothers and their children. From that report: With unrelated pairs as the comparison, related mother-child pairs had a slightly higher overlap that was not significant.

The origin of this receptor is a boy younger than 18 in good health. The chain has TRBV19 and TRBJ2-6; D is possibly TRBD1 or TRBD2 (5 bases each). The sample was blood. The CDR3 is CASTATDSGANVLTF. DNA for the CDR3: TGTGCCAGTACCGCGACGGACTCTGGGGCCAACGTCCTGACCTTC.